This entry is about one T cell receptor (beta chain). This sample stems from a study of control samples from healthy donors and cancer patients. Germline V gene lookup returns CDR1 KGHDR and CDR2 SFDVKD. The CDR3 covers 14 residues. Trimming stripped 4 bases from V and 2 bases from J, with 7 bases between. The protocol was immunoSEQ multiplex PCR, while the TCRdb copy is restricted to in-frame clones and leaves out a portion. The sample carries some 130,000 clones, about 93% recorded once. This clonotype was obtained from a man between 40 and 49 years old in good health. The rearrangement links TRBV24-1 to TRBJ2-2; D not certain. Input material: blood. The CDR3 bases are TGTGCCACCAGTGACCCCACTAACACCGGGGAGCTGTTTTTT. Protein: CATSDPTNTGELFF.